The 28 T cell receptor beta chains below all came from one sample that was sequenced in a study of blood T cell repertoires in COVID-19. Produced via immunoSEQ multiplex PCR; TCRdb's table is partial and in-frame only. Here the sample spans 200,000 to 250,000 clones, around 88% being singletons. Material: PBMCs or T cells enriched from blood (not recorded which). The receptors were sampled from a woman aged 45 to 65 with acute COVID-19.

The rearrangement joins TRBV27 to TRBJ1-4, with 10 bases fitting TRBD1. Germline CDR1 is MNHEY and CDR2 is SMNVEV (reference sequence). This CDR3 region has 15 residues. Trimming removed 3 bases from V and 10 bases from J; junction bases left unmatched: 8. The CDR3 bases are TGTGCCAGCAGTTTCTCCGAGACAGGGGGCGGAAAACTGTTTTTT. This translates into CASSFSETGGGKLFF.

This chain links TRBV29-1 with TRBJ2-5, with 8 bases identical to TRBD2. V gave up 6 bases and J gave up 4 bases; unmatched junction bases: 7. The CDR3 loop spans 13 amino acids. CDR1 SQVTM and CDR2 ANQGSEA come from the germline V gene. Here the CDR3 DNA reads TGCAGCGTGGTAGCGGGGAGGGGAGAGACCCAGTACTTC. This translates into CSVVAGRGETQYF.

CDR3 sequence (DNA): TGCGCCAGCAGCCAAGATTCGTCGTTATTAAATTCACCCCTCCACTTT. The encoded protein is CASSQDSSLLNSPLHF. The V gene is TRBV4-3, the J gene TRBJ1-6; the D is unclear. The CDR3 extends over 16 amino acids. V lost 0 bases, J lost 7 bases, and 13 bases lay in between. Germline CDR1 is LGHNA and CDR2 is YSLEER.

The chain combines TRBV30 with TRBJ2-1; 7 bases line up with TRBD2. The CDR3 extends over 14 amino acids. The germline V gene has CDR1 GTSNPN and CDR2 SVGIG (reference sequence). V dropped 7 bases and J dropped 0; count of bases not matched to a gene: 6. This CDR3 is CASIGRSSYNEQFF. The CDR3 DNA reads TGTGCCTCGATCGGGAGGAGCTCCTACAATGAGCAGTTCTTC.

This rearrangement joins TRBV2 to TRBJ2-2; 7 nucleotides align to TRBD2. The CDR3 sequence is 15 residues long. The germline V gene has CDR1 SNHLY and CDR2 FYNNEI. Losses at the gene ends were 4 bases for V and 7 bases for J; bases not matched to a gene: 9. The CDR3 loop is CASSVGGGPDGELFF. CDR3 nucleotides: TGTGCCAGCAGTGTTGGGGGAGGGCCGGACGGGGAGCTGTTTTTT.

The J gene is TRBJ2-7, the V gene TRBV6-5, with 7 bases fitting TRBD1. CDR3 size: 14 residues. CDR1 and CDR2 (germline): MNHEY, SVGAGI. Losses at the gene ends were 6 bases for V and 1 base for J; bases not matched to a gene: 6. Here the CDR3 reads CASSYDRDSYEQYF. CDR3 in DNA: TGTGCCAGCAGCTACGACAGGGATTCCTACGAGCAGTACTTC.

V and J are TRBV6-1 and TRBJ1-5; D ambiguous. The CDR3 consists of 16 residues. The ends were cut back, 3 bases at V and 1 base at J, with 13 bases in the middle. Looked up from germline, CDR1 is MNHNS and CDR2 is SASEGT. CDR3 loop: CASSEVRGLSNQPQHF. Here the CDR3 DNA reads TGTGCCAGCAGTGAGGTTCGGGGATTAAGCAATCAGCCCCAGCATTTT.

The gene calls are TRBV18 and TRBJ1-3; D is possibly TRBD1 (5 bases). Germline V lookup: CDR1 KGHSH, CDR2 LQKENI. The V end lost 3 bases, the J end lost 2 bases, and 14 bases lay between the germline ends. The CDR3 extends over 16 amino acids. The CDR3 nucleotides are TGTGCCAGCTCACCGACCTCGGACATTACTGGAAACACCATATATTTT. It translates to CASSPTSDITGNTIYF.

The chain links TRBV3-1 (or the pseudogene TRBV3-2) to TRBJ1-6, with D tentatively TRBD1 (6 bases). This CDR3 contains 16 residues. Trimming removed 3 bases at V and 6 bases at J, with 15 bases between. CDR1 is LGHDT and CDR2 is YNNKEL in the germline V gene (reference sequence). CDR3 sequence (DNA): TGTGCCAGCAGCCATGGACAGCTGGGGATTAATTCACCCCTCCACTTT. Residues: CASSHGQLGINSPLHF.

This rearrangement joins TRBV5-1 to TRBJ2-2, with D maybe TRBD2 (5 bases). Per the germline V gene, CDR1 is SGHRS and CDR2 is YFSETQ. Between the trimmed V and J ends, which lost 5 bases and 9 bases, there was a span of 17 bases. The CDR3 has 14 amino acids. The CDR3 sequence is CASRPQTTIRELFF. The CDR3 DNA reads TGCGCCAGCAGACCGCAGACGACTATCAGGGAGCTGTTTTTT.

This sequence joins TRBV19 and TRBJ2-7; 7 positions agree with TRBD2. The CDR3 contains 15 residues. Germline V gene sequence: CDR1 LNHDA, CDR2 SQIVND (reference sequence). With 2 bases clipped from V and 4 bases from J, the junction kept 8 bases outside the gene matches. CDR3 loop: CASSIYPSGTYEQYF. DNA of the CDR3: TGTGCCAGTAGTATATACCCTAGCGGCACTTACGAGCAGTACTTC.

The rearrangement joins TRBV9 to TRBJ2-3; no definite D call. The CDR3 spans 15 residues. Per germline, CDR1 SGDLS and CDR2 YYNGEE. Trimming stripped 0 bases from V and 0 bases from J, with 8 bases between. The CDR3 DNA is TGTGCCAGCAGCGTAGGCGGATCTAGCACAGATACGCAGTATTTT. Amino acid sequence: CASSVGGSSTDTQYF. The whole variable domain, remainder taken from reference TRBV9 and TRBJ2-3, is DSGVTQTPKHLITATGQRVTLRCSPRSGDLSVYWYQQSLDQGLQFLIQYYNGEERAKGNILERFSAQQFPDLHSELNLSSLELGDSALYFCASSVGGSSTDTQYFGPGTRLTVL.

This clone was counted only a few times. The V gene is TRBV7-5, the J gene TRBJ2-7; the table calls TRBD1, which could not be checked here. TRBV7-5 has pseudogene status. CDR3 length: 17 residues. CDR3 sequence: CVRSRLPVFGAGYEQYF. CDR3 in DNA: TGTGTCAGAAGCCGATTACCCGTTTTTGGGGCAGGGTACGAGCAGTACTTC.

The V call is TRBV15, the J call TRBJ2-1; 7 nucleotides line up with TRBD1. The germline V gene has CDR1 LNHNV and CDR2 YYDKDF (reference sequence). This CDR3 is built from 14 residues. The J segment lost 5 bases and the V segment lost 1 base, leaving 2 bases of the junction unmatched. For the CDR3, the DNA is TGTGCCACCAGCAGAGGAGACAGGGACAATGAGCAGTTCTTC. It yields the protein CATSRGDRDNEQFF.

The chain carries TRBV15 and TRBJ1-4; 7 bases map to TRBD1. V was pared by 1 base and J by 14 bases, with 4 bases of the junction left unmatched. The length of the CDR3 is 12 residues. Germline V gene sequence: CDR1 LNHNV, CDR2 YYDKDF (reference sequence). This chain's CDR3 is CATSRGWDSLFF. The CDR3 DNA sequence: TGTGCCACCAGCAGAGGTTGGGACAGCCTGTTTTTT.

J is TRBJ1-2 and V is TRBV7-9, with TRBD1 as a possible D gene (5 bases). Per germline, CDR1 SEHNR and CDR2 FQNEAQ (reference sequence). This CDR3 spans 15 amino acids. V was trimmed by 5 bases and J by 4 bases, leaving 17 bases between them. This CDR3 is CASSTGFGQGYGYTF. DNA for the CDR3: TGTGCCAGCAGCACAGGCTTTGGGCAGGGCTATGGCTACACCTTC. The full variable domain, its missing parts supplied by reference TRBV7-9 and TRBJ1-2, is DTGVSQNPRHKITKRGQNVTFRCDPISEHNRLYWYRQTLGQGPEFLTYFQNEAQLEKSRLLSDRFSAERPKGSFSTLEIQRTEQGDSAMYLCASSTGFGQGYGYTFGSGTRLTVV.

V and J are TRBV28 and TRBJ1-1, with TRBD1 matching 8 bases. Losses at the gene ends were 6 bases for V and 10 bases for J; bases not matched to a gene: 7. The V gene's germline CDR1 is MDHEN and CDR2 SYDVKM. The CDR3 sequence is 12 residues long. The CDR3 coding sequence is TGTGCCAGCAGCCCCACCAGGGGGCGAGCTTTCTTT. Translation: CASSPTRGRAFF.

The chain recombines TRBV19 with TRBJ1-4, with D unresolved. V was pared by 7 bases and J by 4 bases, with 13 bases between. This CDR3 has 14 residues. Germline values: CDR1 LNHDA, CDR2 SQIVND (reference sequence). Here the CDR3 DNA reads TGTGCCAGTAAGCGTGGGAGGGATAATGAAAAACTGTTTTTT. Its protein is CASKRGRDNEKLFF.

A few counts support this clone. The chain recombines TRBV9 with TRBJ1-1, with unresolved D. The CDR3 is 13 residues long. CDR1 and CDR2 from the germline V gene are SGDLS and YYNGEE. V dropped 2 bases and J dropped 6 bases, with 11 bases sitting between them. Here the CDR3 reads CASSVEGVAEAFF. In DNA form, the CDR3 reads TGTGCCAGCAGCGTGGAGGGCGTCGCTGAAGCTTTCTTT.

The genes are TRBV28 and TRBJ2-7; 12 nucleotides line up with TRBD2. V lost 0 bases to trimming and J lost 5 bases; unmatched junction nucleotides: 5. Germline values: CDR1 MDHEN, CDR2 SYDVKM. The CDR3 runs 16 residues. CDR3 bases: TGTGCCAGCAGTTTATGGACTAGCGGGAGTAACAACGAGCAGTACTTC. Translating it yields CASSLWTSGSNNEQYF.

The chain uses TRBV19 and TRBJ2-1, with TRBD2 matching over 10 bases. Germline values: CDR1 LNHDA, CDR2 SQIVND (reference sequence). The CDR3 spans 17 residues. J lost 0 bases, V lost 4 bases, and 6 bases had no gene match. The CDR3 nucleotides read TGTGCCAGTAGTAAGGCTAGCGGGAGAAGCTCCTACAATGAGCAGTTCTTC. Its translation: CASSKASGRSSYNEQFF.

This CDR3 is CASSYTGGQETQYF. CDR3 nucleotides: TGTGCCAGCAGCTATACAGGGGGTCAGGAGACCCAGTACTTC. The V gene is TRBV5-6, the J gene TRBJ2-5, with 8 nucleotides matching TRBD1. Trimming removed 3 bases from V and 5 bases from J; junction bases left unmatched: 6. This CDR3 contains 14 residues. The germline gives CDR1 SGHDT, CDR2 YYEEEE.

The chain uses TRBV28 and TRBJ2-7; 9 bases fit TRBD1. This CDR3 is 15 amino acids long. Trimming cost V 7 bases and J 6 bases; bases outside gene matches: 13. Germline V CDR1 and CDR2: MDHEN, SYDVKM. CDR3 sequence (DNA): TGTGCCAGCACCACGGAGGGACAGGGTGGGCGCGAGCAGTACTTC. It specifies CASTTEGQGGREQYF.

This rearrangement joins TRBV7-2 to TRBJ2-1; a possible D gene is TRBD2 (5 bases). Germline V gene sequence: CDR1 SGHTA, CDR2 FQGNSA. V was cut by 5 bases and J by 4 bases, with 15 bases left in between. The CDR3 has 15 residues. The CDR3 sequence: CASSRRTVSYNEQFF. The CDR3 DNA sequence: TGTGCCAGCAGCCGCCGGACTGTTTCTTACAATGAGCAGTTCTTC.

V gene TRBV18 combines with J gene TRBJ2-1; tentatively, D is TRBD2 (6 bases). The V gene lost 0 bases and the J gene lost 4 bases, with 16 bases spanning the gap. Germline assignment: CDR1 KGHSH and CDR2 LQKENI. CDR3 length equals 17 residues. CDR3 in amino acids: CASSPPNSYGSYNEQFF. CDR3 coding DNA: TGTGCCAGCTCACCACCGAATTCGTACGGGAGTTACAATGAGCAGTTCTTC.

This clone was seen more than once but under ten times. The rearrangement uses TRBV28 and TRBJ2-7, with D uncertain. CDR1 is MDHEN and CDR2 is SYDVKM in the germline V gene. V was cut by 7 bases and J by 1 base, with 8 bases left in between. The CDR3 runs to 12 residues. CDR3 sequence reads: CASKTKSYEQYF. CDR3 bases: TGTGCCAGCAAAACTAAATCCTACGAGCAGTACTTC.

The chain has TRBV20-1 and TRBJ1-2; D gene ambiguous. CDR3 length: 11 residues. The germline CDR1 and CDR2 sequences are DFQATT and SNEGSKA (reference sequence). The CDR3 sequence: CMSWAGDGYTF. In DNA form, the CDR3 reads TGCATGTCCTGGGCTGGTGACGGCTACACCTTC.

The CDR3 DNA sequence: TGTGCCAGCAGCTTCCCGGGACACTCAGCTAACTATGGCTACACCTTC. Its translation is CASSFPGHSANYGYTF. J is TRBJ1-2 and V is TRBV7-9; D may be TRBD1 (6 bases). The CDR3 sequence is 16 residues long. Germline CDR1 and CDR2: SEHNR and FQNEAQ (reference sequence). V dropped 3 bases and J dropped 0 bases, with 14 bases sitting between them.